The rows below give T cell receptor beta chains drawn from one sample of a study of response to subunit inactivated influenza vaccine. TCRdb reprocessed the RT-PCR reads via MiXCR and lists one record per CDR3 protein. Of roughly 520,000 distinct CDR3 sequences listed, 25% are singletons. The sample was CD4+ T cells sorted from PBMCs, taken less than 6 days after vaccination. The origin of the receptors is a man aged 50 to 60 who received an inactivated influenza vaccine. Each CDR3 is given with its conserved first and last residue. The D gene is left open where the match is weak. The listing skips clone size in some rows; elsewhere it reads once, few, many or a size class.

clone_size	v_call	d_call	j_call	cdr3_aa	cdr3_nt
few	TRBV7-2	TRBD2	TRBJ2-1	CASRLAGDEQFF	TGTGCCAGCAGACTAGCGGGAGATGAGCAGTTCTTC
.	TRBV5-5	TRBD1	TRBJ2-5	CASSSTGTAQETQYF	TGTGCCAGCAGCTCGACCGGGACAGCTCAAGAGACCCAGTACTTC
few	TRBV20-1	.	TRBJ1-1	CSARGALNTEAFF	TGCAGTGCTCGCGGGGCTTTGAACACTGAAGCTTTCTTT
.	TRBV5-1	TRBD1	TRBJ2-2	CASSLGRQGDGELFF	TGCGCCAGCAGCTTGGGCCGACAGGGGGACGGGGAGCTGTTTTTT
.	TRBV30	TRBD2	TRBJ2-2	CAWSNFLAGNTGELFF	TGTGCCTGGAGTAATTTCCTAGCGGGTAACACCGGGGAGCTGTTTTTT
.	TRBV6-2/TRBV6-3	TRBD1	TRBJ2-1	CASTPWDRASDEQFF	TGTGCCAGCACACCCTGGGACAGGGCTTCAGATGAGCAGTTCTTC
many	TRBV6-2/TRBV6-3	.	TRBJ1-5	CASSYTRGERRSTSNQPQHF	TGTGCCAGCAGTTACACAAGAGGGGAGCGGAGGTCGACAAGCAATCAGCCCCAGCATTTT
few	TRBV6-5	TRBD2	TRBJ2-3	CASSFTGLAGSTDTQYF	TGTGCCAGCAGTTTCACGGGACTAGCGGGAAGCACAGATACGCAGTATTTT
few	TRBV28	TRBD2	TRBJ2-1	CASSFSFGREGLGEQFF	TGTGCCAGCAGTTTTTCCTTTGGGCGGGAGGGCCTAGGTGAGCAGTTCTTC
.	TRBV7-9	TRBD1	TRBJ2-5	CASSQGTGEETQYF	TGTGCCAGCAGCCAAGGGACAGGGGAGGAGACCCAGTACTTC
.	TRBV18	.	TRBJ1-2	CASSPNDGYTF	TGTGCCAGCTCACCGAACGATGGCTACACCTTC
few	TRBV20-1	.	TRBJ2-5	CSARTAPSETQYF	TGCAGTGCTAGGACAGCCCCATCAGAGACCCAGTACTTC
.	TRBV29-1	.	TRBJ2-7	CSVEDPAGPRQYF	TGCAGCGTTGAAGATCCCGCCGGGCCTCGGCAGTACTTC
few	TRBV12-3/TRBV12-4	TRBD1	TRBJ2-5	CASSPNRGRQETQYF	TGTGCCAGCAGTCCAAACAGGGGCCGACAAGAGACCCAGTACTTC
.	TRBV3-1	TRBD2	TRBJ2-7	CASSQAGGPNEQYF	TGTGCCAGCAGCCAGGCGGGAGGGCCTAACGAGCAGTACTTC
few	TRBV5-5	.	TRBJ2-3	CASSMKALGTDTQYF	TGTGCCAGCAGTATGAAAGCTCTGGGCACAGATACGCAGTATTTT
.	TRBV27	.	TRBJ1-5	CASSPSGSNQPQHF	TGTGCCAGCAGCCCCAGTGGTAGCAATCAGCCCCAGCATTTT
.	TRBV7-8	.	TRBJ2-1	CASSLGTISYNEQFF	TGTGCCAGCAGCCTGGGGACCATCTCCTACAATGAGCAGTTCTTC
.	TRBV7-9	.	TRBJ2-5	CASSLGRSVQETQYF	TGTGCCAGCAGCTTAGGCCGGTCAGTTCAAGAGACCCAGTACTTC
.	TRBV5-1	TRBD2	TRBJ2-3	CASSTIAGGPTDTQYF	TGCGCCAGCAGCACCATAGCGGGGGGGCCGACAGATACGCAGTATTTT
.	TRBV5-1	.	TRBJ2-7	CASSLAQASSYEQYF	TGCGCCAGCAGCTTGGCTCAGGCTTCCTCCTACGAGCAGTACTTC
few	TRBV6-5	.	TRBJ2-2	CASSYNPTSGGIYTGELFF	TGTGCCAGCAGTTATAACCCCACGTCAGGTGGGATATACACCGGGGAGCTGTTTTTT
.	TRBV6-5	.	TRBJ2-7	CASSYRTDSREQYF	TGTGCCAGCAGTTACCGGACAGACTCTCGGGAGCAGTACTTC
few	TRBV12-3/TRBV12-4	TRBD2	TRBJ2-5	CASSSSPGGAGETQYF	TGTGCCAGCAGTTCGTCTCCGGGGGGGGCCGGAGAGACCCAGTACTTC
few	TRBV4-2	.	TRBJ2-1	CASSQEIGRNEQFF	TGTGCCAGCAGCCAAGAGATTGGGAGAAATGAGCAGTTCTTC
few	TRBV20-1	.	TRBJ2-5	CSARSFGGEETQYF	TGCAGTGCTAGAAGTTTTGGGGGCGAAGAGACCCAGTACTTC
.	TRBV20-1	.	TRBJ2-6	CSASGLWSSGANVLTF	TGCAGTGCTAGCGGCTTGTGGAGCTCTGGGGCCAACGTCCTGACTTTC
.	TRBV4-1	.	TRBJ2-5	CASSQFSQETQYF	TGCGCCAGCAGCCAGTTCAGCCAAGAGACCCAGTACTTC
few	TRBV20-1	.	TRBJ1-1	CSARGGRGNTEAFF	TGCAGTGCTAGAGGTGGCAGGGGTAACACTGAAGCTTTCTTT
few	TRBV9	.	TRBJ2-5	CASSVSPKETQYF	TGTGCCAGCAGCGTCTCACCTAAAGAGACCCAGTACTTC
few	TRBV12-3/TRBV12-4	.	TRBJ2-5	CASTDSHQETQYF	TGTGCCAGCACCGACAGCCATCAAGAGACCCAGTACTTC
.	TRBV7-8	.	TRBJ2-6	CASRPGANVLTF	TGTGCCAGCCGTCCTGGGGCCAACGTCCTGACTTTC
few	TRBV6-5	TRBD2	TRBJ2-2	CASSSSGSGRAAGELFF	TGTGCCAGCAGTTCCTCAGGGAGCGGGAGGGCCGCCGGGGAGCTGTTTTTT
few	TRBV7-2	.	TRBJ2-4	CASSLDRGIQYF	TGTGCCAGCAGCTTAGACCGGGGGATTCAGTACTTC
few	TRBV20-1	TRBD2	TRBJ2-3	CSARDASGSTDTQYF	TGCAGTGCTAGAGATGCTAGCGGGAGCACAGATACGCAGTATTTT
few	TRBV5-1	.	TRBJ2-7	CASSYGASYEQYF	TGCGCCAGCAGCTACGGGGCCTCCTACGAGCAGTACTTC
.	TRBV7-2	.	TRBJ1-1	CASSLERGLGTEAFF	TGTGCCAGCAGCTTAGAGCGGGGCCTGGGCACTGAAGCTTTCTTT
.	TRBV4-2	TRBD1	TRBJ2-7	CASSQDPWTGIYEQYF	TGTGCCAGCAGCCAAGATCCATGGACAGGGATCTACGAGCAGTACTTC
few	TRBV7-6	.	TRBJ2-7	CASSLKSRWVAAYEQYF	TGTGCCAGCAGCTTAAAGTCACGATGGGTAGCGGCCTACGAGCAGTACTTC
.	TRBV4-3	TRBD2	TRBJ2-1	CASSLGLAGGNGEQFF	TGCGCCAGCAGCCTAGGACTAGCGGGAGGGAATGGTGAGCAGTTCTTC
.	TRBV2	.	TRBJ2-5	CASKLQGQETQYF	TGTGCCAGCAAACTCCAGGGGCAAGAGACCCAGTACTTC
many	TRBV5-1	.	TRBJ2-7	CASSRGPSYEQYF	TGCGCCAGCAGCAGGGGCCCTTCCTACGAGCAGTACTTC
many	TRBV4-3	TRBD2	TRBJ2-7	CASSQGPGQGGTYEQYF	TGCGCCAGCAGCCAGGGGCCTGGGCAGGGAGGGACCTACGAGCAGTACTTC
few	TRBV18	.	TRBJ2-6	CASSPSLMGTGANVLTF	TGTGCCAGCTCACCCTCCCTAATGGGGACTGGGGCCAACGTCCTGACTTTC
.	TRBV10-3	.	TRBJ2-7	CAISEASRGEQYF	TGTGCCATCAGTGAAGCTAGCAGAGGCGAGCAGTACTTC
few	TRBV6-4	.	TRBJ2-2	CASSDEVNIGELFF	TGTGCCAGCAGTGACGAGGTCAACATCGGGGAGCTGTTTTTT
.	TRBV6-2/TRBV6-3	.	TRBJ1-5	CASSWESLVGNQPQHF	TGTGCCAGCAGTTGGGAATCCCTGGTGGGCAATCAGCCCCAGCATTTT
.	TRBV3-1	.	TRBJ2-1	CASSQNHLLGEQFF	TGTGCCAGCAGCCAAAACCACCTTCTGGGTGAGCAGTTCTTC
few	TRBV5-1	TRBD2	TRBJ2-3	CASSFGPSGVDTQYF	TGCGCCAGCAGCTTCGGTCCTAGCGGGGTAGATACGCAGTATTTT
.	TRBV7-2	TRBD2	TRBJ2-1	CASSLALPGLAGGRDNEQFF	TGTGCCAGCAGCTTAGCCCTCCCCGGGTTAGCGGGAGGGAGAGACAATGAGCAGTTCTTC
.	TRBV10-3	TRBD2	TRBJ2-1	CAISALAGGSQRSYNEQFF	TGTGCCATCAGTGCCCTAGCGGGAGGTTCTCAGCGCTCCTACAATGAGCAGTTCTTC
.	TRBV10-3	TRBD2	TRBJ2-1	CAIRIAGNYNEQFF	TGTGCCATCAGAATAGCGGGAAACTACAATGAGCAGTTCTTC
few	TRBV29-1	TRBD1	TRBJ1-3	CSVLGQGQISGNTIYF	TGCAGCGTCCTGGGACAGGGCCAAATCTCTGGAAACACCATATATTTT
few	TRBV4-2	.	TRBJ1-5	CASSQGSSTGNQPQHF	TGTGCCAGCAGCCAGGGCTCTTCGACAGGTAATCAGCCCCAGCATTTT
few	TRBV4-2	.	TRBJ2-1	CASSQEGWGTRGF	TGTGCCAGCAGCCAAGAAGGCTGGGGGACCCGAGGCTTC
many	TRBV10-1	TRBD2	TRBJ2-2	CASRRTSGNTGELFF	TGCGCCAGCAGAAGGACTAGCGGTAACACCGGGGAGCTGTTTTTT
few	TRBV7-2	.	TRBJ1-2	CASSPKGNYGYTF	TGTGCCAGCAGCCCGAAGGGGAACTATGGCTACACCTTC
.	TRBV5-1	.	TRBJ2-7	CASSFGRGDEQYF	TGCGCCAGCAGCTTTGGCAGGGGCGACGAGCAGTACTTC